The entry below gives a single TCR beta chain sequence along with its context. Its target is unknown. Time point in this sample: sample taken at primary tumor resection. Unsorted whole RNA from tumor, nontumor lung or frozen PBMC underwent sequencing. The roughly 66 donors had untreated early-stage non-small cell lung cancer. This specimen comes from a study of spatial heterogeneity in lung cancer. Study context: Fewer alpha-chain than beta-chain sequences were consistently detected. Study findings and constraints: Ubiquitous expanded tumor TCRs surfaced in blood more at resection than they did at follow-up.

Germline CDR1 DFQATT, CDR2 SNEGSKA (reference sequence). This CDR3 has 12 residues. The V end was cut by 6 bases, the J end by 6 bases, with 15 bases between. Every TCR cDNA molecule bore its own unique molecular identifier. TCRdb analysed the 5' RACE reads with MiXCR anew, one entry per CDR3 protein. The repertoire includes just over 14,000 distinct CDR3 sequences, 10% to 12% of them detected once, and around 34% sits in the top ten. The sample here was PBMCs, taken at surgery. This clonotype was sampled from a female donor with early-stage non-small cell lung cancer. The V call is TRBV20-1, the J call TRBJ2-7; TRBD1 might be the D (6 bases). The CDR3 coding sequence is TGCAGTGCGAAATACAGGGCGGGCGAGCAGTACTTC. Translating it yields CSAKYRAGEQYF.